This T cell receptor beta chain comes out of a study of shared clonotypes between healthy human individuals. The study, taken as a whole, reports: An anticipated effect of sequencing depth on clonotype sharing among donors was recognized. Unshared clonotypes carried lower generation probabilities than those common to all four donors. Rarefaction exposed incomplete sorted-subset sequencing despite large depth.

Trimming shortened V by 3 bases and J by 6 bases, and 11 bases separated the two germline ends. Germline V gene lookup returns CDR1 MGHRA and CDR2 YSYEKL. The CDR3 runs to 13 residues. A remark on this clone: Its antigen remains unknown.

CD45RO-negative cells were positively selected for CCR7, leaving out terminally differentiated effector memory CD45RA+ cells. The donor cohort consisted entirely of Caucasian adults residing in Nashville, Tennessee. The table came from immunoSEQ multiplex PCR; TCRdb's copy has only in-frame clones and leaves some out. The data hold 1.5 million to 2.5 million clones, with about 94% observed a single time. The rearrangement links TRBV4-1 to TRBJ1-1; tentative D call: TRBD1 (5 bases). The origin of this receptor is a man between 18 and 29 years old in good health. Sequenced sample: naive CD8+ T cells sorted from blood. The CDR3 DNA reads TGCGCCAGCAGCCATACACAAGGGGCTGAAGCTTTCTTT. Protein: CASSHTQGAEAFF.